The 25 T cell receptor beta chains below all came from one sample that was sequenced in a study of blood T cell repertoires in COVID-19. Assay: immunoSEQ multiplex PCR; the TCRdb copy retains only in-frame clones and omits some. The sample contains about 250,000 clones, roughly 90% of which appear only once. Sequencing was carried out using peripheral blood. Source of these receptors: a woman aged 40 to 55 who had recovered from COVID-19.

In its sample, this clone was seen a few times. This sample also contains other DNA sequences that code for the same CDR3. This sequence joins TRBV28 and TRBJ1-2; perhaps TRBD1 as D (6 bases). The CDR3 contains 13 residues. V was pared by 3 bases and J by 2 bases, with 7 bases between. Germline V CDR1 and CDR2: MDHEN, SYDVKM. The CDR3 DNA reads as TGTGCCAGCAGTTTCAGGGGAAACTATGGCTACACCTTC. Its translation: CASSFRGNYGYTF.

The chain links TRBV11-2 to TRBJ2-2, with D possibly TRBD2 on 6 matching bases. The CDR3 is made up of 15 amino acids. Germline-derived CDR1 and CDR2 are SGHAT and FQNNGV. V dropped 8 bases and J dropped 1 base, with 14 bases sitting between them. The CDR3 spells CASPQGRRNTGELFF. As DNA, the CDR3 is TGTGCCAGCCCTCAAGGGAGGAGGAACACCGGGGAGCTGTTTTTT.

The V gene is TRBV9, the J gene TRBJ2-1, with 7 bases identical to TRBD2. The germline V gene encodes CDR1 SGDLS and CDR2 YYNGEE. CDR3 length: 15 residues. The J segment lost 4 bases and the V segment lost 4 bases, leaving 8 bases of the junction unmatched. The CDR3: CASSPSGTGYNEQFF. CDR3 sequence (DNA): TGTGCCAGCAGCCCAAGCGGGACTGGGTACAATGAGCAGTTCTTC.

V gene TRBV4-1 combines with J gene TRBJ2-1; D may be TRBD2 (6 bases). This CDR3 has 16 residues. V dropped 0 bases and J dropped 6 bases, with 15 bases sitting between them. The germline CDR1 and CDR2 sequences are MGHRA and YSYEKL. The CDR3 loop is CASSQETATSRNEQFF. The DNA for the CDR3 is TGCGCCAGCAGCCAAGAGACAGCGACTAGTCGCAATGAGCAGTTCTTC.

V gene TRBV5-8 combines with J gene TRBJ1-5, with 8 bases aligning to TRBD1. CDR1 is SGHTS and CDR2 is YDEGEE in the germline V gene. V lost 3 bases, J lost 7 bases, and 9 bases stayed unmatched. The CDR3 has 15 residues. The CDR3 DNA sequence: TGTGCCAGCAGCTCGGGCGGACAGGGCGTACAGCCCCAGCATTTT. Its protein product is CASSSGGQGVQPQHF.

The V call is TRBV12-3 or TRBV12-4, the J call TRBJ2-1; a weak D match, TRBD2 (5 bases). Trimming shortened V by 3 bases and J by 7 bases, and 10 bases separated the two germline ends. This CDR3 is built from 13 residues. The CDR3 is CASSFSTRNEQFF. CDR3 sequence (DNA): TGTGCCAGCAGTTTCTCAACTAGAAATGAGCAGTTCTTC.

V gene TRBV11-2 combines with J gene TRBJ2-1; TRBD2 aligns across 9 bases. Unmatched junction bases numbered 10, after V lost 1 base and J lost 0 bases. From germline, CDR1 is SGHAT and CDR2 FQNNGV. This CDR3 spans 19 amino acids. The CDR3 DNA is TGTGCCAGCAGCTTAGCCCCAATGGTAGCGGGAGTCTCCTACAATGAGCAGTTCTTC. It codes for CASSLAPMVAGVSYNEQFF.

The J gene is TRBJ1-6, the V gene TRBV11-3, with 9 bases aligning to TRBD1. Germline lookup yields CDR1 SGHNT and CDR2 YENEEA. CDR3 length: 14 amino acids. J gave up 10 bases and V 5 bases, and 6 bases lay outside the gene matches. CDR3 DNA sequence: TGTGCCAGCAGCGGACAGGGGACAGGGTCACCCCTCCACTTT. This translates into CASSGQGTGSPLHF.

The chain carries TRBV21-1 and TRBJ2-3; TRBD1, the table's D call, was not compared with the DNA. TRBV21-1 is given as a pseudogene. The CDR3 totals 14 residues. CDR3 DNA sequence: TGTGCCAGCAGCAAAGGGCAGGGGGAGAATACGCAGTATTTT. Protein: CASSKGQGENTQYF.

Here the CDR3 DNA reads TGTGCCACCCGGACTAGCGGATACAATGAGCAGTTCTTC. It translates to CATRTSGYNEQFF. The chain uses TRBV12-3 or TRBV12-4 and TRBJ2-1; the match to TRBD2 covers 10 bases. The CDR3 totals 13 residues. V dropped 10 bases and J dropped 4; count of bases not matched to a gene: 4.

The V and J genes are TRBV10-3 and TRBJ2-7; D is possibly TRBD2 (6 bases). Trimming cost V 4 bases and J 3 bases, with 13 bases left between them. CDR1 and CDR2 from the germline V gene are ENHRY and SYGVKD. The CDR3 has 14 amino acids. CDR3 coding DNA: TGTGCCATCAGTGGGTCGCTAGCGAACTACGAGCAGTACTTC. The encoded protein is CAISGSLANYEQYF.

V and J are TRBV6-7 and TRBJ2-7; possibly TRBD2 for D (6 bases). TRBV6-7 is placed among ORFs of uncertain function. The CDR3 loop spans 16 amino acids. V lost 2 bases to trimming and J lost 6 bases, with 20 bases between them. The CDR3 loop reads CASSYGAGSNECEQYF. The CDR3 DNA is TGTGCCAGCAGTTACGGAGCGGGTTCAAATGAGTGCGAGCAGTACTTC.

The chain joins TRBV7-3 to TRBJ2-2; D is unresolved. The CDR3 spans 16 residues. Trimming left V 6 bases short and J 1 base short, with 15 bases between. Germline CDR1 and CDR2: SGHTA and FQGTGA. The CDR3 sequence is CASSFAPSGNTGELFF. The CDR3 nucleotides read TGTGCCAGCAGTTTTGCACCGTCGGGGAACACCGGGGAGCTGTTTTTT. Based on the CDR3 plus reference TRBV7-3 and TRBJ2-2, the full variable domain is GAGVSQTPSNKVTEKGKYVELRCDPISGHTALYWYRQSLGQGPEFLIYFQGTGAADDSGLPNDRFFAVRPEGSVSTLKIQRTERGDSAVYLCASSFAPSGNTGELFFGEGSRLTVL.

The chain links TRBV30 to TRBJ2-3; 8 nucleotides agree with TRBD2. The germline V gene has CDR1 GTSNPN and CDR2 SVGIG (reference sequence). With V trimmed by 4 bases and J by 2 bases, 5 bases remained unmatched. This CDR3 region has 14 residues. The CDR3 loop is CAWKGGRYTDTQYF. The CDR3 region has the DNA TGTGCCTGGAAAGGCGGGAGGTACACAGATACGCAGTATTTT.

The rearrangement uses TRBV3-1 (or the pseudogene TRBV3-2) and TRBJ1-5, with D possibly matching TRBD1 (5 bases). The V and J ends lost 4 bases and 1 base respectively, with 11 bases between them. Germline-derived CDR1 and CDR2 are LGHDT and YNNKEL (reference sequence). The CDR3 runs 15 residues. Written as DNA, the CDR3 is TGTGCCAGCAGCCCAGGACATGCGAGCAATCAGCCCCAGCATTTT. Translating it yields CASSPGHASNQPQHF.

V and J are TRBV5-4 and TRBJ2-2; tentative D call: TRBD1 (5 bases). V was cut by 3 bases and J by 1 base, with 16 bases left in between. Germline lookup yields CDR1 SGHNT and CDR2 YYREEE (reference sequence). CDR3 length: 17 residues. DNA for the CDR3: TGTGCCAGCAGCTCAGACCCGGGCAGGGTGAACACCGGGGAGCTGTTTTTT. Protein: CASSSDPGRVNTGELFF.

The V and J genes are TRBV4-1 and TRBJ2-3; 7 bases are a match to TRBD2. V lost 1 base and J lost 3; bases outside the gene matches: 10. Per the germline V gene, CDR1 is MGHRA and CDR2 is YSYEKL. The CDR3 runs to 17 residues. The CDR3 reads CASSQGALRERTDTQYF. The CDR3 region has the DNA TGCGCCAGCAGCCAAGGGGCTTTGCGGGAGAGGACAGATACGCAGTATTTT.

Here the CDR3 reads CASSKGVAGVTDTQYF. CDR3 sequence (DNA): TGTGCCAGCAGCAAGGGTGTAGCGGGAGTCACAGATACGCAGTATTTT. The V and J genes are TRBV3-1 (or the pseudogene TRBV3-2) and TRBJ2-3; 9 bases line up with TRBD2. The trim removed 5 bases at V and 2 bases at J, leaving 8 bases unmatched. The germline V gene encodes CDR1 LGHDT and CDR2 YNNKEL (reference sequence). This CDR3 has 16 residues.

The chain uses TRBV6-5 and TRBJ1-6; D not resolved. CDR1 is MNHEY, CDR2 SVGAGI, per germline. The CDR3 sequence is 14 residues long. V was cut by 0 bases and J by 6 bases, with 6 bases left in between. CDR3 sequence (DNA): TGTGCCAGCAGTTACTCGGGCAGTAATTCACCCCTCCACTTT. Translation: CASSYSGSNSPLHF.

The chain uses TRBV9 and TRBJ2-1; 8 bases match TRBD2. The germline gives CDR1 SGDLS, CDR2 YYNGEE. This CDR3 spans 15 amino acids. The J segment lost 5 bases and the V segment lost 1 base, leaving 5 bases of the junction unmatched. CDR3 sequence reads: CASSVSLAGNNEQFF. The CDR3 nucleotides read TGTGCCAGCAGCGTAAGTCTAGCGGGCAACAATGAGCAGTTCTTC.

The V call is TRBV9, the J call TRBJ1-6, with 8 nucleotides matching TRBD1. The CDR3 totals 15 residues. V lost 4 bases and J lost 4; bases outside the gene matches: 4. Germline CDR1 SGDLS, CDR2 YYNGEE. The CDR3 is CASSTGTGYNSPLHF. The CDR3 DNA follows: TGTGCCAGCAGCACCGGGACAGGTTATAATTCACCCCTCCACTTT.

The chain is built from TRBV19 and TRBJ2-3; 10 bases map to TRBD2. The CDR3 has 16 residues. Per germline, CDR1 LNHDA and CDR2 SQIVND (reference sequence). The V and J ends lost 6 bases and 0 bases, in that order; junction bases with no gene match: 6. The chain's CDR3 is CASSLRGLASTDTQYF. The CDR3 DNA is TGTGCCAGTAGCCTTAGGGGACTAGCGAGCACAGATACGCAGTATTTT.

The rearrangement uses TRBV4-1 and TRBJ1-5; D call uncertain. Trimming stripped 0 bases from V and 5 bases from J, with 17 bases between. CDR1 and CDR2 from the germline V gene are MGHRA and YSYEKL. The CDR3 is made up of 17 amino acids. The CDR3 loop reads CASSQDNWRKGDQPQHF. Written as DNA, the CDR3 is TGCGCCAGCAGCCAAGATAATTGGAGGAAGGGCGATCAGCCCCAGCATTTT.

V usage is TRBV7-2 and J usage is TRBJ2-3, with D uncertain. This CDR3 comprises 13 residues. Between the trimmed V and J ends, which lost 4 bases and 7 bases, there was a span of 12 bases. Germline V gene lookup returns CDR1 SGHTA and CDR2 FQGNSA. The CDR3 is CASSSPGPYTQYF. Here the CDR3 DNA reads TGTGCCAGCAGCTCTCCGGGTCCCTATACGCAGTATTTT. The full variable domain, its missing parts supplied by reference TRBV7-2 and TRBJ2-3, is GAGVSQSPSNKVTEKGKDVELRCDPISGHTALYWYRQSLGQGLEFLIYFQGNSAPDKSGLPSDRFSAERTGGSVSTLTIQRTQQEDSAVYLCASSSPGPYTQYFGPGTRLTVL.

The genes are TRBV6-5 and TRBJ2-7, with D possibly being TRBD2 (5 bases). Trimming took 7 bases from V and 6 from J, leaving 19 bases between them. Germline CDR1 MNHEY, CDR2 SVGAGI. CDR3 length: 14 residues. The CDR3 here is CASTGPSSFGEQYF. DNA of the CDR3: TGTGCCAGCACCGGTCCTAGCTCCTTTGGCGAGCAGTACTTC.